The clone carrying this T cell receptor (beta chain) was seen only once. This sample was taken from a study of cytotoxic CD8 clonotypes in ibrutinib-treated CLL. Looking at the study overall: Samples had a mean of roughly 250,000 productive templates and some 88,000 productive rearrangements.

Profiling relied on immunoSEQ multiplex PCR, and the TCRdb table lists in-frame clones only, not all of them. The repertoire consists of over 95,000 clones, with approximately 58% occurring once and the leading ten covering about 40%. Libraries of TCR beta were made from about 2.2 micrograms of genomic DNA that came from cryopreserved PBMCs. With V trimmed by 2 bases and J by 7 bases, 13 bases remained unmatched. From germline, CDR1 is MGHDK and CDR2 SYGVNS. The CDR3 is made up of 16 amino acids. The receptor was isolated from a human donor with chronic lymphocytic leukemia. This sample comprised PBMCs, obtained after 24 months of ibrutinib treatment. V and J are TRBV25-1 and TRBJ2-5, with TRBD2 matching 7 bases. This CDR3 reads CASSEPSPGGGGTQYF. CDR3 DNA: TGTGCCAGCAGTGAACCCTCCCCGGGGGGTGGTGGGACCCAGTACTTC. Full variable domain (remainder filled in from reference TRBV25-1 and TRBJ2-5): EADIYQTPRYLVIGTGKKITLECSQTMGHDKMYWYQQDPGMELHLIHYSYGVNSTEKGDLSSESTVSRIRTEHFPLTLESARPSHTSQYLCASSEPSPGGGGTQYFGPGTRLLVL.